These 12 T cell receptor beta chains came from one sample sequenced in a study of response to subunit inactivated influenza vaccine. MiXCR was run by TCRdb on the RT-PCR reads, yielding one entry per CDR3 protein. The repertoire holds under 550,000 distinct CDR3 sequences, with 6% to 9% as singletons. The sequencing here drew on PBMCs from blood, taken less than 30 months after vaccination. The receptors here all came from a man between 50 and 75 years old who received an inactivated influenza vaccine.

The chain carries TRBV30 and TRBJ2-1, with 8 positions matching TRBD2. The CDR3 totals 13 residues. V lost 1 base and J lost 8; bases outside the gene matches: 4. CDR1 GTSNPN and CDR2 SVGIG come from the germline V gene (reference sequence). The DNA of the CDR3 is TGTGCCTGGAGTGGTACTAGCGGCCATGAGCAGTTCTTC. Translation gives CAWSGTSGHEQFF.

The table lists this clonotype with many counts. This sequence joins TRBV27 and TRBJ2-7; no reliable D call. CDR1 and CDR2 (germline): MNHEY, SMNVEV (reference sequence). Trimming pared 1 base from V and 1 base from J, leaving 11 bases between. This CDR3 contains 15 residues. In DNA, the CDR3 is TGTGCCAGCAGTTTATACCCAGGTTGGTCCTACGAGCAGTACTTC. Its protein product is CASSLYPGWSYEQYF.

This clonotype was recorded at least ten times. This sequence joins TRBV9 and TRBJ2-1, with D perhaps assigned TRBD1 or TRBD2 (5 bases each). The CDR3 runs 15 residues. CDR1 and CDR2 (germline): SGDLS, YYNGEE. The germline V and J ends were trimmed by 3 bases and 6 bases, with 16 bases remaining between them. The CDR3 sequence: CASSDTPGRINEQFF. The CDR3 DNA sequence: TGTGCCAGCAGCGATACCCCGGGACGGATCAATGAGCAGTTCTTC. The complete variable domain, with remaining parts taken from reference TRBV9 and TRBJ2-1, reads DSGVTQTPKHLITATGQRVTLRCSPRSGDLSVYWYQQSLDQGLQFLIQYYNGEERAKGNILERFSAQQFPDLHSELNLSSLELGDSALYFCASSDTPGRINEQFFGPGTRLTVL.

This clonotype was observed a handful of times. The CDR3, as DNA: TGTGCCAGCAGTCAGGCCGGGACAGCCTCCTACGAGCAGTACTTC. Its translation is CASSQAGTASYEQYF. The V gene is TRBV6-1, the J gene TRBJ2-7; 7 nucleotides align to TRBD1. Germline CDR1 and CDR2: MNHNS and SASEGT. The CDR3 runs to 15 residues. V lost 5 bases and J lost 0; bases outside the gene matches: 7.

This clonotype was observed a handful of times. This rearrangement joins TRBV10-3 to TRBJ1-4; TRBD1 matches 11 bases. J was trimmed by 4 bases and V by 6 bases; bases with no gene match: 4. The length of the CDR3 is 15 residues. Germline V gene lookup returns CDR1 ENHRY and CDR2 SYGVKD. The CDR3 nucleotides are TGTGCCATCAGGGACAGGGGGCGGCGTAATGAAAAACTGTTTTTT. It encodes CAIRDRGRRNEKLFF.

The J gene is TRBJ2-3, the V gene TRBV6-2 or TRBV6-3; D is unclear. This CDR3 spans 16 amino acids. In germline, CDR1 is MNHEY, CDR2 SVGEGT. The ends were cut back, 7 bases at V and 0 bases at J, with 17 bases in the middle. The CDR3 coding sequence is TGTGCCAGCAACATGGACGGTCGATCTAGCACAGATACGCAGTATTTT. As protein: CASNMDGRSSTDTQYF.

This clonotype was seen at least ten times. The chain employs TRBV4-2 and TRBJ1-5; 7 bases agree with TRBD1. V trimming: 4 bases; J trimming: 0 bases; junction bases outside the gene matches: 6. From germline, CDR1 is LGHNA and CDR2 YNFKEQ. This CDR3 has 16 residues. The CDR3 DNA follows: TGTGCCAGCAGCCCTACCACAGGGGATAGCAATCAGCCCCAGCATTTT. Protein sequence: CASSPTTGDSNQPQHF.

This clonotype was seen a handful of times. The chain joins TRBV12-3 or TRBV12-4 to TRBJ1-5; 9 nucleotides line up with TRBD1. The junction had 6 bases not matched to a gene; V was cut back by 3 bases and J by 0 bases. The CDR3 consists of 17 residues. The chain's CDR3 is CASSFGTGLYSNQPQHF. The CDR3 DNA sequence: TGTGCCAGCAGTTTCGGGACAGGGCTTTATAGCAATCAGCCCCAGCATTTT.

This chain joins TRBV3-1 and TRBJ1-5, with D unresolved. Germline CDR1 is LGHDT and CDR2 is YNNKEL (reference sequence). This CDR3 region has 15 residues. The V end was cut by 1 base, the J end by 0 bases, with 7 bases between. The CDR3 DNA reads as TGTGCCAGCAGCCAAGGCACGTCTAGCAATCAGCCCCAGCATTTT. Its translation: CASSQGTSSNQPQHF. The variable domain in full, completed from reference TRBV3-1 and TRBJ1-5, reads DTAVSQTPKYLVTQMGNDKSIKCEQNLGHDTMYWYKQDSKKFLKIMFSYNNKELIINETVPNRFSPKSPDKAHLNLHINSLELGDSAVYFCASSQGTSSNQPQHFGDGTRLSIL.

In its sample, this clonotype was seen many times. The CDR3 nucleotides are TGCAGTGCTCAACAACCCACCTGGCAGGGACCGTACTATGGCTACACCTTC. This codes for CSAQQPTWQGPYYGYTF. V gene TRBV20-1 combines with J gene TRBJ1-2, with D perhaps matching TRBD1 (5 bases). V was cut by 5 bases and J by 3 bases, with 25 bases left in between. The germline gives CDR1 DFQATT, CDR2 SNEGSKA (reference sequence). The CDR3 runs 17 residues.

V usage is TRBV4-1 and J usage is TRBJ2-1; D not resolved. The CDR3 covers 14 residues. The V gene lost 3 bases and the J gene lost 7 bases, with 13 bases spanning the gap. Germline V lookup: CDR1 MGHRA, CDR2 YSYEKL. This CDR3 is CASSHPGTKNEQFF. The CDR3 DNA is TGCGCCAGCAGCCACCCCGGAACAAAGAATGAGCAGTTCTTC.

This clonotype was counted between two and nine times. The V and J genes are TRBV3-1 and TRBJ2-7; D call uncertain. The V end was cut by 1 base, the J end by 0 bases, with 10 bases between. Germline assignment: CDR1 LGHDT and CDR2 YNNKEL (reference sequence). This CDR3 is 15 amino acids long. CDR3 DNA: TGTGCCAGCAGCCAAGTGAGGACCAACTCCTACGAGCAGTACTTC. Its translation: CASSQVRTNSYEQYF.